This entry is about one T cell receptor beta chain. The table lists this clonotype with a few counts. Its antigen is not yet known. Within one base of it there is no much larger clone, and no base qualities were kept. Its CDR3 holds 15 amino acids, cysteine through phenylalanine. Here the CDR3 DNA is all that survives: 45 bases in frame from base 1. At the junction V is shortened by 3 bases and J by 4 bases, with 10 bases in between. The CDR1 and CDR2 encoded by the germline V gene are MGHDK and SYGVNS. The entry originates in a study of T-cell reconstitution after alpha-beta-depleted transplantation in children (dated by TCRdb to the mid-2010s). Regarding the study in general: Using TCR repertoire profiling, the study quantitatively followed how T-cell immune reconstitution unfolded in children after TCRalphabeta/CD19-depleted allogeneic hematopoietic cell transplantation.

The library was generated by PCR. The instrument given in TCRdb is Illumina HiSeq 2500. TCR libraries were prepared with molecular barcoding, using unique molecular identifiers to normalize TCRbeta repertoire quantification. Using fastp trimming at Q25 and MiXCR clonotype assembly, TCRdb reanalyzed the public sequencing data and kept in-frame beta chains. For every CDR3 protein sequence, its rows merge into one entry that carries the most common genes and DNA. The table for this sample lists some 300,000 distinct CDR3 sequences; about a tenth of them were counted only once. The leading ten clones occupy roughly 7.1% of the sample. Interpreted using the paper, the treatment or condition label stands for: allogeneic hematopoietic cell transplantation with graft depleted of TCRalphabeta T cells and CD19 B cells. The children who served as transplant recipients had been given grafts of TCRalphabeta/CD19-depleted allogeneic hematopoietic cells.

Here is what the overall study found, with its caveats: Over the following months the frequencies of hyperexpanded clones went down, and after one year T-cell counts and TCRbeta diversity were mostly credited to newly produced T cells. The apparently early alphabetaT-cell count recovery about two months after transplant was reportedly dependent on only several hundred rapidly expanded clones derived from non-depleted graft cells. In some patients, the high TCRbeta diversity seen at day 60 was put down to recipient T cells and intrathymic progenitors that had survived conditioning.

Source: PBMCs, taken before TCRalphabeta/CD19-depleted stem cell transplant. The clonotype originates from a boy under two years old with acute myeloid leukemia, due to receive a stem cell transplant. The rearranged chain carries TRBV25-1 and TRBJ1-6; TRBD1 could be the D gene, as 6 bases match. CDR3 sequence: CASSDPGQYNSPLHF. DNA sequence: TGTGCCAGCAGTGATCCGGGACAATATAATTCACCCCTCCACTTT.